What follows is one T cell receptor (beta chain) and its context. This clone appeared a single time. The antigen it recognizes is unknown. Per-base qualities were not stored, and no clone one base away is much larger. The CDR3 contains 13 residues, cysteine and phenylalanine counted. Just CDR3 DNA is preserved here, 39 bases in frame from base 1. V and J lose 8 bases and 2 bases, and a span of 12 bases separates them. The germline V gene (reference sequence) supplies CDR1 MNHNY and CDR2 SVGAGI. Using the deep immunoSEQ assay, multiplex PCR amplified TCR CDR3 regions from genomic DNA. Extracted genomic DNA from each cell subset was distributed evenly across all wells of several immunoSEQ 96-well plates, and each plate was treated as a replicate. For sorted subsets, approximately 210 ng genomic DNA, equal to some 30,000 T cell genomes, was loaded into each replicate PCR. The purified libraries were quantified using a Qubit 3.0 fluorometer, sized with a Bioanalyzer 2100, and then quantified again using the KAPA Library Quantification kit. Every immunoSEQ 96-well plate was sequenced on a dedicated single-read 150-cycle Illumina NextSeq 550 flow cell. Per the source publication's procedure: Because the immunoSEQ output held only junctional sequences and lacked quality scores, the filtering could not match the filtering applied to full-length reads. Sequences were annotated with PyIR, a Python wrapper for IgBLAST v1.9, using IMGT germline references to assign V/J genes and CDR3. Reads were removed for weak V/J assignments (E-value above 1e-6), missing CDR3, stop codons, out-of-frame junctions, or ambiguous translated residues. V3J clonotypes were defined as sequences sharing the same inferred V gene, J gene, and CDR3 amino acid sequence. The percentage overlap between two repertoires was calculated by dividing the number of shared unique clonotypes by the size of the smaller repertoire. Richness of each repertoire was evaluated using RTK rarefaction, the Chao1 estimator, and Recon v2.1 estimates of unobserved clonotypes. For all TCRbeta clonotypes obtained by the gDNA method from a few donors, generation probabilities were computed with OLGA. TCRdb took over this immuneACCESS table, retaining in-frame rearrangements with V and J assigned. Such tables are incomplete; in checked studies, under half of the missing clones stem from an unresolved V gene, and the remainder is unexplained. D and trimming were read from the DNA, whereas the V and J calls and clone size are those reported in that table. The sample table records 2,100,000 or so clones; 95% of these occur just once. 0.1% to 0.15% of the sample rests with the top ten.

The sample originates from a study of shared clonotypes between healthy human individuals (dated by TCRdb to about 2020). Concerning the study at large: The cohort comprised a couple of women and a few men aged 18 to 49 years. For each donor, three plates each were used for CD4 naive and CD4 memory, two plates were used for CD8 naive, and one plate was used for CD8 memory. Blood TCR repertoires of several healthy adults were deeply sequenced to estimate repertoire size and the extent of clonotype sharing between individuals. Libraries were prepared and TCR repertoires were sequenced by different laboratories using diverse techniques, in order to increase sequencing depth and limit assay-specific biases. Each donor's leukapheresis produced roughly between roughly 0.9 and 9 billion PBMCs.

Healthy HIV-negative adults with no recently reported acute infections or vaccinations were included as donors. Only Caucasian adults living in Nashville, Tennessee, USA were represented among the donors. CD4+ T cells were enriched through magnetic negative selection, after which naive cells were positively selected on CD45RA and the remaining negative fraction served as the memory subset. After blood collection by leukapheresis, PBMCs were isolated using Ficoll-Histopaque density gradient centrifugation and then cryopreserved in the vapor phase of liquid nitrogen. Analytical flow cytometry was used to check the purity and quantity of every magnetically sorted T cell population. Each sorted fraction had its genomic DNA isolated and then quantified by UV absorbance on a Nanodrop 2000c. The full study reports these points: Approximately 4.8% of naive CD4, 3.5% of naive CD8, approximately 2.2% of memory CD4, and about 0.4% of memory CD8 clonotypes were shared across several donors. Pairwise subsampling led to the expectation that sequencing depth would affect the degree of clonotype sharing among donors. Sampling was restricted to blood, and TCR repertoires in tissues likely differ from the TCR repertoires found in blood. The genetic and exposure-history diversity represented was limited by the small number of donors. Incomplete sequencing was indicated by rarefaction of sorted-subset datasets, despite the large sequencing depth. Higher generation probabilities were observed for clonotypes shared by all four sorted-subset donors than for non-shared clonotypes. Estimated clonotype richness was generally larger for naive than for memory subsets.

The material sequenced was naive CD4+ T cells sorted from blood. The cell subset or site label of this sample denotes: CD45RA+ positively selected. The sequence was obtained from a man younger than 30 in good health. The receptor chain draws on TRBV6-6 and TRBJ2-5; tentative D gene TRBD2, with 5 bases matching. DNA sequence: TGTGCCAGCGGTCGAGGGAATCAAGAGACCCAGTACTTC. Its protein product is CASGRGNQETQYF.